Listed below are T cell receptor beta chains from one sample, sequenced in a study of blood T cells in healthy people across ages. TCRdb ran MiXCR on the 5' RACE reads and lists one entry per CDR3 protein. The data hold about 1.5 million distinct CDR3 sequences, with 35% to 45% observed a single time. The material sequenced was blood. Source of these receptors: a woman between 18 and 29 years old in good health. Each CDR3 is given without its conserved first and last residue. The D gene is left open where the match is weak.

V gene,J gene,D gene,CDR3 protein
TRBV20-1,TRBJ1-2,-,SARIRDGYGYGYT
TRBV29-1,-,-,GVRPWDKNIQY
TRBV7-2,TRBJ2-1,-,ASSLWAVSSYNEQF
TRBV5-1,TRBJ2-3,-,ASTPGYGTDTQY
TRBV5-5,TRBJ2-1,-,TSSLGTYNEQF
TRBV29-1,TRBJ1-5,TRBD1,SVRGQLDQPQH
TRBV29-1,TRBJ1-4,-,SARWGLSAKLF
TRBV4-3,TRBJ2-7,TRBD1,ASSRTGGSDHEQY
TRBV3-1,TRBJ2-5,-,ASSPLARKTQY
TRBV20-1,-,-,SAPDRTSYEQY
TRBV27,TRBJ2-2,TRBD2,ASSPGLAGVTGELF
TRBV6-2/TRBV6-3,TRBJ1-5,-,ASTGTFSNQPQH
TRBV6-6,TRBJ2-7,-,ASSYTSGRGNSYEQY
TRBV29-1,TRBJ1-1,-,SVESSGFKGTEAF
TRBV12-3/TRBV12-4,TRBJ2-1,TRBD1,ASSMTGNYNEQF
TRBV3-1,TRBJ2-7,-,ASSPNTGIDEQY
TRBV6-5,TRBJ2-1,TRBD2,ASSPSRSSGGYNEQF
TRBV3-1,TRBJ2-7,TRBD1,ASSQVRSAGGSYEQY
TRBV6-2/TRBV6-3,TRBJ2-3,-,ASSRDGYTTDTQY
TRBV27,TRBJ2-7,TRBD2,ASSLLSPSGRDNEQY
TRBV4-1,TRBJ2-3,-,ASSQVSLGVSTDTQY
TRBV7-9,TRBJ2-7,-,ASSPGGHEQY
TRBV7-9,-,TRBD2,ASSRGLAESSYEQY
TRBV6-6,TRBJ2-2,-,ASSYSGPNTGELF
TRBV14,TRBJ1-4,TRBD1,ASSSTGWSRKLF
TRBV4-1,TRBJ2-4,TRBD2,ASSQEGGRGEAKNIQY
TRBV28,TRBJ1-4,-,ASKKLIQGLGNEKLF
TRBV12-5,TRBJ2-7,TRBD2,ASGHSSGGNYEQY
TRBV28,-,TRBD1,ASSAGQEANEQY
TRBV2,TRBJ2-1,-,ASIKQPPGNERF
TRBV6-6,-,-,ASSYGGQTYEQY
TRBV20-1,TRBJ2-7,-,SARELLNSYEQY
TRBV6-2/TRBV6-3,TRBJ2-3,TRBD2,ASSPTAGVRDTQY
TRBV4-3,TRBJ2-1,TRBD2,ASSRGRAGVDEQF
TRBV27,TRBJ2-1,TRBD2,ASSLEGLAGGNNEQF
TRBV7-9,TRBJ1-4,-,ASSLDGQRLRNEKLF
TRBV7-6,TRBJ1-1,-,ASSPEGTLMNTEAF
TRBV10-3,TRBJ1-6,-,AIRAFGTENSPLH
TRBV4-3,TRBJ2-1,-,ASSQRGLANSYNEQF
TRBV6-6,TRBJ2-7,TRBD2,ASRALAGYRSYNEQY
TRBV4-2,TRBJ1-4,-,ASSQGPQATNEKLF
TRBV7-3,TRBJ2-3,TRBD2,ASSLGTSGRAIDTQY
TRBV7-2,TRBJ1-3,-,ASSPRTSSGNTIY
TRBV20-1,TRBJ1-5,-,SARAPRSTYSNQPQH
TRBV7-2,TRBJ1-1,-,ASSVPGKAEAF
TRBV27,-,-,ASSFRSPVYEQY
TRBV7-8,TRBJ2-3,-,ASSDAGSGDTQY
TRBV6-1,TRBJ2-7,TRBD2,ASSEAPGRDYYEQY
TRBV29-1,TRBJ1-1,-,SVVGHSNTEAF
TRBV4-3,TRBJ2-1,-,ASSQDLGPSVEQF
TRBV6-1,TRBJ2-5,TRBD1,ASGTVLVETQY
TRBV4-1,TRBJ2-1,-,ASSQEISSILDEQF
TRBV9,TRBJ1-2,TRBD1,ASSHGQVYGYT
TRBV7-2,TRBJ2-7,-,ASTRALPNEQY
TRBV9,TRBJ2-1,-,ASSDDLGVVNEQF
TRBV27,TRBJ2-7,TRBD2,ASSRAGLAGYNEQY
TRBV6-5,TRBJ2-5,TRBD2,ASTLSAGGGETQY
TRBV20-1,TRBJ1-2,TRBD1,SARDRGDRGIYGYT
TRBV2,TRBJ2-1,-,ASRKGPARSYNEQF